This TCR beta chain was captured by sequencing in a study of shared clonotypes between healthy human individuals. This clone was found a few times. Its antigen is not identified. Germline CDR1 and CDR2: SGHTA and FQGNSA. The CDR3 covers 15 residues. Trimming shortened V by 4 bases and J by 11 bases, and 23 bases separated the two germline ends. Within Nashville, Tennessee resided all donors, each a Caucasian adult. Overall study results and limits: Generation probabilities of non-shared clonotypes were lower (relative to those shared by all four donors). Shared across four donors were 5% to 6% of the naive CD4 clonotypes.

Libraries were prepared by immunoSEQ multiplex PCR; TCRdb keeps only in-frame clonotypes and omits some of them. Of 950,000 to 1,200,000 clones listed, 60% to 80% were seen once; the top ten hold 0.85% to 1%. Sequenced input: memory CD4+ T cells from PBMCs. As for subset: CD45RA-negative fraction. This TCR came from a man aged 18 to 35 in good health. Some clones in this sample may be carry-over from other donors' samples. The J gene is TRBJ1-1, the V gene TRBV7-2; a possible D gene is TRBD1 (6 bases). The CDR3 DNA sequence: TGTGCCAGCAGCTACCTAGGACAGCCCCCGCATCATGCTTTCTTT. It specifies CASSYLGQPPHHAFF.